These 9 T cell receptor beta chains were all obtained from the same sample, sequenced in a study of blood T cell repertoires in COVID-19. Only in-frame clones appear in the TCRdb table, and some are missing; sequencing was by immunoSEQ multiplex PCR. This sample has approximately 300,000 clones, with approximately 90% found just once. The specimen was peripheral blood. Receptors were obtained from a woman aged 25-40 years with COVID-19, enrolled during active disease.

The chain has TRBV20-1 and TRBJ1-2; the D is unclear. V gave up 3 bases and J gave up 5 bases, with 19 bases separating them. Germline V gene data show CDR1 as DFQATT and CDR2 as SNEGSKA (reference sequence). CDR3 length: 15 residues. The CDR3 loop reads CSASKDNLDPYGYTF. In nucleotides, the CDR3 is TGCAGTGCTAGTAAAGACAATCTCGACCCTTATGGCTACACCTTC.

The chain joins TRBV2 to TRBJ2-5, with 9 bases that match TRBD2. The CDR3 consists of 13 residues. Trimming took 7 bases from V and 5 from J; bases not matched to a gene: 5. CDR1 is SNHLY, CDR2 FYNNEI, per germline. The CDR3 nucleotides read TGTGCCAGCAAATTAGCGGGAGAGGAGACCCAGTACTTC. This gives the protein CASKLAGEETQYF.

V is TRBV27 and J is TRBJ2-1, with TRBD2 as a possible D gene (6 bases). The CDR3 runs to 12 residues. Germline V CDR1 and CDR2: MNHEY, SMNVEV (reference sequence). With 2 bases removed from V and 9 bases from J, the gap between germline ends came to 8 bases. CDR3: CASSLGRGEQFF. CDR3 in DNA: TGTGCCAGCAGTTTAGGGCGGGGTGAGCAGTTCTTC.

The CDR3 region is CASSERHNSGNTIYF. The CDR3 DNA follows: TGTGCCAGCAGCGAAAGACACAACTCTGGAAACACCATATATTTT. The chain joins TRBV5-4 to TRBJ1-3; D gene uncertain. Deletions cut 4 bases from V and 0 bases from J, with 11 bases between. CDR3 length: 15 amino acids. The germline V gene has CDR1 SGHNT and CDR2 YYREEE (reference sequence).

The chain has TRBV21-1 and TRBJ2-1; the table's D call of TRBD2 was not tested on the DNA. TRBV21-1 is tagged as a pseudogene. The CDR3 totals 16 residues. As DNA, the CDR3 is TGTGCCAGCAGCGACCGCCCTAGCGGGGGCCGCAATGAGCAGTTCTTC. It specifies CASSDRPSGGRNEQFF.

J is TRBJ1-5 and V is TRBV28, with TRBD1 matching 7 bases. The CDR3 extends over 15 amino acids. With V trimmed by 4 bases and J by 8 bases, 11 bases remained unmatched. Germline CDR1 and CDR2: MDHEN and SYDVKM. CDR3 residues: CASSSLPGGSEPQHF. The CDR3 DNA follows: TGTGCCAGCAGTTCCCTGCCAGGGGGTTCGGAGCCCCAGCATTTT. Looking up the rest from reference TRBV28 and TRBJ1-5 gives the full variable domain: DVKVTQSSRYLVKRTGEKVFLECVQDMDHENMFWYRQDPGLGLRLIYFSYDVKMKEKGDIPEGYSVSREKKERFSLILESASTNQTSMYLCASSSLPGGSEPQHFGDGTRLSIL.

This clone was picked up one time. The chain combines TRBV30 with TRBJ1-2, with 10 bases fitting TRBD1. The CDR3 is 14 amino acids. Germline CDR1 is GTSNPN and CDR2 is SVGIG (reference sequence). V shed 4 bases and J 8 bases; nucleotides not matched to a gene: 10. The CDR3 region is CAWNTDRGSGGYTF. The CDR3 nucleotides are TGTGCCTGGAACACGGACAGGGGGTCAGGAGGCTACACCTTC. Using reference TRBV30 and TRBJ1-2 for the parts outside the CDR3, the full variable domain is SQTIHQWPATLVQPVGSPLSLECTVEGTSNPNLYWYRQAAGRGLQLLFYSVGIGQISSEVPQNLSASRPQDRQFILSSKKLLLSDSGFYLCAWNTDRGSGGYTFGSGTRLTVV.

This chain joins TRBV6-5 and TRBJ2-1, with D possibly TRBD2 on 6 matching bases. V lost 0 bases and J 0 bases, leaving 9 bases between the germline ends. Germline V gene sequence: CDR1 MNHEY, CDR2 SVGAGI. CDR3 size: 16 residues. DNA of the CDR3: TGTGCCAGCAGTTACTCGCTCGGGAGCTCCTACAATGAGCAGTTCTTC. This translates into CASSYSLGSSYNEQFF.

The chain links TRBV6-1 to TRBJ2-7; 7 bases are a match to TRBD1. The CDR3 contains 14 residues. The V and J ends lost 6 bases and 6 bases, in that order; junction bases with no gene match: 11. Germline V lookup: CDR1 MNHNS, CDR2 SASEGT. The CDR3 bases are TGTGCCAGCAGGACCCGACAGGGAACGGCCGAGCAGTACTTC. Encoded protein: CASRTRQGTAEQYF.